The rows below give T cell receptor beta chains drawn from one sample of a study of metastatic and nonmetastatic thyroid tumors. Through MiXCR, TCRdb re-clonotyped the PCR reads. The table lists about 17,000 clones, roughly a quarter of them singletons. The sequenced sample was tumor tissue. These receptors all stem from a female donor with papillary thyroid cancer or a benign thyroid nodule (not recorded which). Some clones in this sample may be carry-over from other donors' samples. Both conserved end residues are part of each CDR3. A D gene is named only where the DNA matches it firmly. Clone size is not always given. Where it is, it says once, few, many or a class for expanded clones.

j_call	d_call	clone_size	v_call	cdr3_nt	cdr3_aa
TRBJ1-2	NA	NA	TRBV12-3/TRBV12-4	TGTGCCAGCAGTTTATCCCGGGGCTATGGCTACACCTTC	CASSLSRGYGYTF
TRBJ2-3	NA	NA	TRBV12-3/TRBV12-4	TGTGCCAGCAGGCTAGAGGCAGATACGCAGTATTTT	CASRLEADTQYF
TRBJ2-7	NA	NA	TRBV11-3	TGTGCCAGCAGCCCCAGCTACGAGCAGTACTTC	CASSPSYEQYF
TRBJ2-3	NA	many	TRBV9	TGTGCCAGCAGCGTAGCTACGGCGGGAAGAGGAGCAGATACGCAGTATTTT	CASSVATAGRGADTQYF
TRBJ2-3	NA	few	TRBV5-1	TGCGCCAGCATCTTGGTAGGGGGATATACGCAGTATTTT	CASILVGGYTQYF
TRBJ1-2	NA	NA	TRBV6-1	TGTTCCAGCATGGAGGACACGGTCTATGGCTACACCTTC	CSSMEDTVYGYTF
TRBJ1-4	TRBD1	medium-sized	TRBV12-3/TRBV12-4	TGTGCCAGCAGTGCTACAGGGGTCTCGAAAGATAATGAAAAACTGTTTTTT	CASSATGVSKDNEKLFF
TRBJ1-2	NA	NA	TRBV9	TGTGCCAGCAGCGTAGCTATGGACAGAACCAAAGAGTATGGCTACACCTTC	CASSVAMDRTKEYGYTF
TRBJ1-4	NA	few	TRBV6-1	TGTGCCAGCAGTGAGTTTTCAGGTTATTCGAATGAAAAACTGTTTTTT	CASSEFSGYSNEKLFF
TRBJ1-1	NA	many	TRBV4-3	TGCGCCAGCAGCCAAGGGGCGGGGACACCGAACACTGAAGCTTTCTTT	CASSQGAGTPNTEAFF
TRBJ1-2	TRBD1	many	TRBV7-6	TGTGCCAGCAGCTTAAAAGGGGACAGGGGTCTTTCTTTCTATGGCTACACCTTC	CASSLKGDRGLSFYGYTF
TRBJ2-7	TRBD2	once	TRBV2	TGTGCCATCACTTCGGGGGGGGGGGAGCAGTACTTC	CAITSGGGEQYF
TRBJ1-2	NA	NA	TRBV5-1	TGCGCCAGCATTGGGACGGATAAATATGGCTACACCTTC	CASIGTDKYGYTF
TRBJ2-7	NA	NA	TRBV30	TGTGCCTGGAGCAATGTCATATCGGTATGGGACTCCTACGAGCAGTACTTC	CAWSNVISVWDSYEQYF
TRBJ1-6	TRBD1	many	TRBV20-1	TGCAGTGCTAGAGGGACAGGGGCTATTTCACCCCTCCACTTT	CSARGTGAISPLHF
TRBJ1-2	TRBD1	NA	TRBV27	TGTGCCAGCAGGTCCGGGACAGGGGTTTATCATGGCTACACCTTC	CASRSGTGVYHGYTF
TRBJ2-7	NA	many	TRBV6-1	TGTGCCAGCAGAGGGGATCAGGGTCGGGGGCTCGAGCAGTACTTC	CASRGDQGRGLEQYF
TRBJ1-2	NA	NA	TRBV7-2	TGTGCCAGCAGCGCCCGGGAGGGTAACTATGGCTACACCTTC	CASSAREGNYGYTF
TRBJ2-7	NA	few	TRBV28	TGTGCCAGCCTCCGCGGGGCCCCCTACGAGCAGTACTTC	CASLRGAPYEQYF
TRBJ2-7	TRBD2	NA	TRBV3-1	TGTGCCAGCAGCCAGGGGGGGAACTACGAGCAGTACTTC	CASSQGGNYEQYF